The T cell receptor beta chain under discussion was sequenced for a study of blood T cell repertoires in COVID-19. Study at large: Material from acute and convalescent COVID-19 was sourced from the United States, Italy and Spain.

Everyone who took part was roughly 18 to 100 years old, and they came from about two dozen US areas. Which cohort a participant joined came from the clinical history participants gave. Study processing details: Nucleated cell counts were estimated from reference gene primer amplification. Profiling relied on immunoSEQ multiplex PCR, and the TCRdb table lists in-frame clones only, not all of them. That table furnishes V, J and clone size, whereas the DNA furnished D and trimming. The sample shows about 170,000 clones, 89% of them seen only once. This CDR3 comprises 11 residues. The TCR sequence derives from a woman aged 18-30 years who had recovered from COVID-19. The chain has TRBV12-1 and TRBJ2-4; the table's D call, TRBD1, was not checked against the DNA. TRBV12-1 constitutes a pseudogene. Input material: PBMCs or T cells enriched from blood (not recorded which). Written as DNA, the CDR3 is TGTGCCAGCAGCCCAGGGGACATTCAGTACTTC. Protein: CASSPGDIQYF.